The next 5 T cell receptor beta chains were all read from a single sample in a study of cytomegalovirus exposure and HLA in healthy donors. PCR used 60 Vbeta primers and 13 Jbeta primers. Data came from immunoSEQ multiplex PCR; TCRdb stores just in-frame clones and leaves some out. The repertoire holds about 73,000 clones, 65% to 85% seen once, with around 11% in the top ten. Sequences were obtained from PBMCs. These receptors all stem from a man aged 65 to 85 in good health and CMV-seronegative.

V and J are TRBV6-5 and TRBJ1-1; possible D gene TRBD1, 5 bases. The CDR3 consists of 13 residues. Germline V CDR1 and CDR2: MNHEY, SVGAGI. The V gene lost 7 bases and the J gene lost 5 bases, with 14 bases spanning the gap. In nucleotides, the CDR3 is TGTGCCAGCACCGGGCAGGGCTTGACTGAAGCTTTCTTT. Protein sequence: CASTGQGLTEAFF.

This clone was seen once. CDR3 sequence: CASSPRTIYGYTF. The CDR3 coding sequence is TGTGCCAGCTCACCGAGGACTATCTATGGCTACACCTTC. This sequence joins TRBV18 and TRBJ1-2, with D unresolved. CDR1 is KGHSH, CDR2 LQKENI, per germline. CDR3 length equals 13 residues. Trimming left V 3 bases short and J 4 bases short, with 9 bases between.

This chain connects TRBV28 to TRBJ1-6; D is unresolved. This CDR3 is 13 amino acids long. Germline CDR1 MDHEN, CDR2 SYDVKM. Trimming took 8 bases from V and 9 from J, leaving 14 bases between them. The CDR3: CASGRGSGSPLHF. The CDR3 coding sequence is TGTGCCAGCGGTCGGGGTTCGGGTTCACCCCTCCACTTT.

V is TRBV5-4 and J is TRBJ1-1; 7 bases map to TRBD1. The junction had 3 bases not matched to a gene; V was cut back by 6 bases and J by 1 base. Per the germline V gene, CDR1 is SGHNT and CDR2 is YYREEE (reference sequence). CDR3 length: 13 residues. This chain's CDR3 is CASKRQGNTEAFF. CDR3 sequence (DNA): TGTGCCAGCAAAAGACAGGGGAACACTGAAGCTTTCTTT.

J is TRBJ2-7 and V is TRBV6-1; 12 bases fit TRBD2. The V and J ends lost 10 bases and 4 bases, in that order; junction bases with no gene match: 5. Germline V gives CDR1 MNHNS, CDR2 SASEGT. The CDR3 is 13 amino acids. CDR3 coding DNA: TGTGCCACCCTGACTAGCGGGGGTTACGAGCAGTACTTC. Translation gives CATLTSGGYEQYF.